What follows describes a single T cell receptor (beta chain). Its antigen is unidentified. Clones were sequenced by immunoSEQ multiplex PCR, and TCRdb holds only the in-frame ones, with some missing. Of 70,000 to 95,000 clones in the sample, around 84% were seen once. This record comes from a study of T cell responses to AZD1222 COVID-19 vaccine. Broader study findings: As reported, nearly half of all spike-specific TCRs target variant regions that are unmutated. The breadth and depth of Spike-specific TCRs increased once two AZD1222 doses had been given. The donors showed a predominance of white British ancestry and of females, with possible underestimation of clonal diversity.

The CDR3 is 13 residues long. Trimming took off 5 bases at V and 5 bases at J, with 7 bases between the two ends. CDR1 and CDR2 from the germline V gene are LNHDA and SQIVND (reference sequence). This receptor was obtained from an adult who received the AZD1222 COVID-19 vaccine. This sequence joins TRBV19 and TRBJ1-6; no clear D. The sequencing used peripheral blood, collected 28 days after the second AZD1222 dose. CDR3 sequence: CASSRADNSPLHF. The DNA of the CDR3 is TGTGCCAGTAGTCGGGCCGATAATTCACCCCTCCACTTT.